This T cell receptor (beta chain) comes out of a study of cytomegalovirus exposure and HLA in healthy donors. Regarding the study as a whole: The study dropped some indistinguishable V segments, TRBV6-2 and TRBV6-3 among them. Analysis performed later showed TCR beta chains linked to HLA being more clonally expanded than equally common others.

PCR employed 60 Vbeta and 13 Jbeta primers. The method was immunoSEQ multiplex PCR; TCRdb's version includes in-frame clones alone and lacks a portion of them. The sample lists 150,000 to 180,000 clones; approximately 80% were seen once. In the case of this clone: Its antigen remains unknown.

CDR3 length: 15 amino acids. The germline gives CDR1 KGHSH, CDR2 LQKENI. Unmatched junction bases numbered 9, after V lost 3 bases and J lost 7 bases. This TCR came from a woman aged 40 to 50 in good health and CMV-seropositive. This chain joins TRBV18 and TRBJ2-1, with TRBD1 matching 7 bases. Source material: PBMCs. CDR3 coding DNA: TGTGCCAGCTCACCCAGAGGACAGGTGGGGAATGAGCAGTTCTTC. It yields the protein CASSPRGQVGNEQFF.